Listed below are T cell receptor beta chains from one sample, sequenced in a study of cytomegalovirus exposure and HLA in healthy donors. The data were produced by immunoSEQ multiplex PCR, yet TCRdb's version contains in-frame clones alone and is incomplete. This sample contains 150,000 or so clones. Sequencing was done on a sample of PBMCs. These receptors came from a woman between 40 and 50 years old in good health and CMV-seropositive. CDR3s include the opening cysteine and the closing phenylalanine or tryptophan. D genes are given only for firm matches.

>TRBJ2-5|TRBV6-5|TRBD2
TGTGCCAGCAGGCCCCCGGGAGGAGAGACCCAGTACTTC
CASRPPGGETQYF
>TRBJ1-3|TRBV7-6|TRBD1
TGTGCCAGCAGCGCCTACGCGAGGGGGCCCCCTGGAAACACCATATATTTT
CASSAYARGPPGNTIYF
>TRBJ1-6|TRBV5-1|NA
TGCGCCAGCACACTGTCTAGCTCCTATAATTCACCCCTCCACTTT
CASTLSSSYNSPLHF
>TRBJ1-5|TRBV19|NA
TGTGCCAGTAGTAAGGCGAGGAGGGGCAATCAGCCCCAGCATTTT
CASSKARRGNQPQHF
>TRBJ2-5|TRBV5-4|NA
TGTGCCAGCAGCCCAGGAAACCAAGAGACCCAGTACTTC
CASSPGNQETQYF
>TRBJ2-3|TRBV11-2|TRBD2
TGTGCCAGCAGCAAATATTCGACTAGCGGGAGTGCAGATACGCAGTATTTT
CASSKYSTSGSADTQYF
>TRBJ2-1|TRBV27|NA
TGTGCCAGCAGTGGGCCAGGCCATGAGCAGTTCTTC
CASSGPGHEQFF
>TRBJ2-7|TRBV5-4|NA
TGTGCCAGCAGCCTGGGGTCGGGGGAGCAGTACTTC
CASSLGSGEQYF
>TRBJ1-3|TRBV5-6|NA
TGTGCCAGCAGCTTGACAGGGTCGGGAAACACCATATATTTT
CASSLTGSGNTIYF
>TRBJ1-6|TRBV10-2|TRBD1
TGCGCCAGCAGCGGGACAGCCTCTAAAAGGAATTCACCCCTCCACTTT
CASSGTASKRNSPLHF
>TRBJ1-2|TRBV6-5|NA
TGTGCCAGCAGTCGAGGACAGCGAGCTAACTATGGCTACACCTTC
CASSRGQRANYGYTF
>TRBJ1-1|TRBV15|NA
TGTGCCACCAGCAGAGATATAGGGGGAACTGAAGCTTTCTTT
CATSRDIGGTEAFF
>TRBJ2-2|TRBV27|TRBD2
TGTGCCAGCAGTTTTGTAGCGGGAGTGGTCGGGGAGCTGTTTTTT
CASSFVAGVVGELFF
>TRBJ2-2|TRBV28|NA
TGTGCCAGCAGTTTCCCAACCGCGCGGAGGGGCACCGGGGAGCTGTTTTTT
CASSFPTARRGTGELFF
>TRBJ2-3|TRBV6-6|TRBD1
TGTGCCAGCAGCCCGACAGGGGGCCGAGCAGATACGCAGTATTTT
CASSPTGGRADTQYF
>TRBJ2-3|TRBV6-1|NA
TGTGCCAGCAGTGTATGGACAGCTAGCACAGATACGCAGTATTTT
CASSVWTASTDTQYF
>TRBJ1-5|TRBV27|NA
TGTGCCAGCAGCCCTCGATTTTTACGATCACAGCACAATCAGCCCCAGCATTTT
CASSPRFLRSQHNQPQHF
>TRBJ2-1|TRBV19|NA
TGTGCCAGTAGTTTACAGGGAGTAAGGTTCTTC
CASSLQGVRFF
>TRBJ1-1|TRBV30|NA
TGTGCCTGGAGGAAAAACCCGGGGGGCACTGAAGCTTTCTTT
CAWRKNPGGTEAFF
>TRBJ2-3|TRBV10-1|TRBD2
TGCGCCAGCAGTGCCCAGACTAGCGGATACACAGATACGCAGTATTTT
CASSAQTSGYTDTQYF
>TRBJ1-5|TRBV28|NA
TGTGCCAGCAGTTTGGGAGGGGAGGGTCGCAATCAGCCCCAGCATTTT
CASSLGGEGRNQPQHF
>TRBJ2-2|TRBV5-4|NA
TGTGCCAGCAGCCCCGGTTCGGCAGGGGTTACCGGGGAGCTGTTTTTT
CASSPGSAGVTGELFF
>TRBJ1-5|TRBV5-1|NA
TGCGCCAGCAGCTTGGCCCTAGAACAGCCCCAGCATTTT
CASSLALEQPQHF
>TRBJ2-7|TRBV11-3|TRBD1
TGTGCCAGCAGCTTAGTGGGACAGGGCGAGCAGTACTTC
CASSLVGQGEQYF
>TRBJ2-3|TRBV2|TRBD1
TGTGCCAGCAGTGGGACAGGAATATCCACAGATACGCAGTATTTT
CASSGTGISTDTQYF
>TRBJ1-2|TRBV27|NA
TGTGCCAGCAGTTTCGGCAGGGCCGGCTATGGCTACACCTTC
CASSFGRAGYGYTF
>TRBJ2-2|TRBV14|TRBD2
TGTGCCAGCAGCCGGGCGGGACTAGCGGGATCCGGGGAGCTGTTTTTT
CASSRAGLAGSGELFF
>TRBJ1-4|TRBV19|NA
TGTGCCAGTAACTCGGGACTGGGAGGGTCCGGAACTAATGAAAAACTGTTTTTT
CASNSGLGGSGTNEKLFF
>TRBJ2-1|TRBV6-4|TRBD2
TGTGCCAGCAGTATTTCGGGGACTAGCGGGAGCGATGAGCAGTTCTTC
CASSISGTSGSDEQFF
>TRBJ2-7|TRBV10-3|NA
TGTGCCATCAAGCCGGGAGCACAAACCTACGAGCAGTACTTC
CAIKPGAQTYEQYF
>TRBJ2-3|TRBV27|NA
TGTGCCACCCTAAAGGGGGGGTGCTACACAGATACGCAGTATTTT
CATLKGGCYTDTQYF